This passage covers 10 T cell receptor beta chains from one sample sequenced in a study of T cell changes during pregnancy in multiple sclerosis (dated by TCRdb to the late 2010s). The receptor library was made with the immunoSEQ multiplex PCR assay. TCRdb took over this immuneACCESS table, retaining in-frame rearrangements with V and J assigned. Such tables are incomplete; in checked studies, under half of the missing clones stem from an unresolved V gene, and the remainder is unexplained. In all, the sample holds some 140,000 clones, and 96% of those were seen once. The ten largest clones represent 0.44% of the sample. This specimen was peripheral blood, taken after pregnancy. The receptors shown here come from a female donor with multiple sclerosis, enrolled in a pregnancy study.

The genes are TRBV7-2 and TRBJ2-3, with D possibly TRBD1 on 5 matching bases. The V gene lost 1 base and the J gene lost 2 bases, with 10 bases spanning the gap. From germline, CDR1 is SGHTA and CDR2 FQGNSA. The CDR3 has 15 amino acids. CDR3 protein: CASSLGQGPTDTQYF. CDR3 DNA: TGTGCCAGCAGCTTAGGCCAGGGCCCCACAGATACGCAGTATTTT.

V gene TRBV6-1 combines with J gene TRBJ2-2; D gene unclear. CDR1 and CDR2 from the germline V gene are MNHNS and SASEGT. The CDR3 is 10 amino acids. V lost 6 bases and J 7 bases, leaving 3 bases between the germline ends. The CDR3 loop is CASSLGELFF. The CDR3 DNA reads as TGTGCCAGCAGCCTCGGGGAGCTGTTTTTT.

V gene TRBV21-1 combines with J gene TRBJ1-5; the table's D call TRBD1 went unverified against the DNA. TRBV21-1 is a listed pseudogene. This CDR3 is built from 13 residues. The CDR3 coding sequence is TGTGCCAGCAGCAAGTCAGGGAAGCAGCCCCAGCATTTT. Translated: CASSKSGKQPQHF.

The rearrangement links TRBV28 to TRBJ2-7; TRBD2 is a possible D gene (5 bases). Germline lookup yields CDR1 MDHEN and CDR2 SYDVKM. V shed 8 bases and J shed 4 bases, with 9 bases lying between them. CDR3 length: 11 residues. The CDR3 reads CASGAVYEQYF. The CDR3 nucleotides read TGTGCCAGCGGAGCGGTTTACGAGCAGTACTTC.

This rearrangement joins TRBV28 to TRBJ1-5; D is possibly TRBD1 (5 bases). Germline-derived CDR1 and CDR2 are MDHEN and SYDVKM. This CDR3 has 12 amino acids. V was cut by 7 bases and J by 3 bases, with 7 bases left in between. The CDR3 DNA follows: TGTGCCAGCACAGGGTACAATCAGCCCCAGCATTTT. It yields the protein CASTGYNQPQHF.

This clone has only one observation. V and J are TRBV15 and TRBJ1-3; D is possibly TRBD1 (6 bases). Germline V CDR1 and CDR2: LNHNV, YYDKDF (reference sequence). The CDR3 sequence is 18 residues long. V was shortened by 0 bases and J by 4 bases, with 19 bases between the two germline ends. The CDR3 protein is CATSRDLFVGGRGNTIYF. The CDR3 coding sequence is TGTGCCACCAGCAGAGATCTATTCGTCGGGGGGCGAGGAAACACCATATATTTT.

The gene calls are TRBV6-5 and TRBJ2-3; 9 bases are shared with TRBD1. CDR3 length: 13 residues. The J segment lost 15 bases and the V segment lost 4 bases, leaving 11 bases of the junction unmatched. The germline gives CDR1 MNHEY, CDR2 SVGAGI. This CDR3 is CASSFHPWDRAYF. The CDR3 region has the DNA TGTGCCAGCAGTTTCCACCCTTGGGACAGGGCCTATTTT.

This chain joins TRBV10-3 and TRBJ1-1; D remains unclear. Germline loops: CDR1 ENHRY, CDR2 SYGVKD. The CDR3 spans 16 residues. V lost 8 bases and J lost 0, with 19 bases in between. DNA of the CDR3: TGTGCCATCTCCGCGTTGGGCACAACCATGAACACTGAAGCTTTCTTT. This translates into CAISALGTTMNTEAFF.

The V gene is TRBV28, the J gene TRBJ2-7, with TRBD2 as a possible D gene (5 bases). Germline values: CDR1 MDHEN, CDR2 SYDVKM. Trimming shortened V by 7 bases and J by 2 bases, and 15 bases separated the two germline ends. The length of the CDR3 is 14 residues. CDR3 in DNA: TGTGCCAGCAATCAACCGGGGTCAACCTACGAGCAGTACTTC. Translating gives CASNQPGSTYEQYF.

The CDR3 region is CASSIIGGLGTGSNQPQHF. The DNA of the CDR3 is TGTGCCAGTAGTATAATAGGAGGGCTAGGTACTGGTAGCAATCAGCCCCAGCATTTT. V and J are TRBV19 and TRBJ1-5; D remains ambiguous. This CDR3 has 19 residues. Germline V gene sequence: CDR1 LNHDA, CDR2 SQIVND (reference sequence). V lost 2 bases and J 0 bases, leaving 20 bases between the germline ends. Supplemented by reference TRBV19 and TRBJ1-5, the full variable domain reads DGGITQSPKYLFRKEGQNVTLSCEQNLNHDAMYWYRQDPGQGLRLIYYSQIVNDFQKGDIAEGYSVSREKKESFPLTVTSAQKNPTAFYLCASSIIGGLGTGSNQPQHFGDGTRLSIL.